This TCR beta chain was observed in a study of OX40 agonist ivuxolimab in advanced cancers. Looking at the study overall: The patients' treatment was ivuxolimab, an agonistic anti-OX40 (CD134) antibody.

The CDR3 is 14 amino acids. V was clipped by 5 bases and J by 2 bases; unmatched bases: 3. Germline V gives CDR1 KGHSH, CDR2 LQKENI. Assay used: immunoSEQ multiplex PCR; TCRdb lists only in-frame clones, some missing. The sample records about 82,000 clones, around 90% being singletons. The chain employs TRBV18 and TRBJ1-3; TRBD1 aligns across 7 bases. The clonotype originates from an adult with an advanced solid tumor such as melanoma, head and neck, liver or kidney cancer. This specimen was CD4+ or CD8+ T cells sorted from blood, taken in a trial of the OX40 agonist ivuxolimab. The CDR3 coding sequence is TGTGCCAGCTCAGGGACAGCGGCTGGAAACACCATATATTTT. It is translated as CASSGTAAGNTIYF.